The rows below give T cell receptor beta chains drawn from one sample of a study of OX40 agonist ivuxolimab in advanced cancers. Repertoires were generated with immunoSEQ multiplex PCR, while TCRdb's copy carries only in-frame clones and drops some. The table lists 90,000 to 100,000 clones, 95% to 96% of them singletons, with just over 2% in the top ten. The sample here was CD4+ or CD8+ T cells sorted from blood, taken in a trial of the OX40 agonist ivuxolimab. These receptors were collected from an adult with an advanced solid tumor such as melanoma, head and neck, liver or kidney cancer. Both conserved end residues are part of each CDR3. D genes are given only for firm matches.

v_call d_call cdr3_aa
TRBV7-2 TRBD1 CASSLEAGGHEQYF
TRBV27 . CASSLDGYGSKSEQYF
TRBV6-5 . CASASGSTDTQYF
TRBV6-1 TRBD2 CASSERASGEKFTDTQYF
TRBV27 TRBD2 CASSLTSGGTYEQYF
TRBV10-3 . CAISAGRGGVNEQFF
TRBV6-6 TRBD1 CASSATGAEQYF
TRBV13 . CASSSLEMQETQYF
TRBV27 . CASRIQGGNEQFF
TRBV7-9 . CASSETEEAFF
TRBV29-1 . CSASEGVGGPQHF
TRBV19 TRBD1 CASNLGGGYGYTF
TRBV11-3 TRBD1 CASSLTQTGLTGELFF
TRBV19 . CASSMFQKDTQYF